This T cell receptor (beta chain) derives from a study of cytomegalovirus exposure and HLA in healthy donors. General observations from the study: Per published accounts, TCR beta sequences correctly predicted the HLA-A and HLA-B alleles of most subjects.

PCR amplification relied on 60 Vbeta primers (plus 13 Jbeta primers). The data were produced by immunoSEQ multiplex PCR, yet TCRdb's version contains in-frame clones alone and is incomplete. This repertoire shows around 230,000 clones, around four fifths found once; its top ten account for roughly 0.45%. The CDR3 loop spans 14 amino acids. Germline-derived CDR1 and CDR2 are MNHEY and SVGAGI. V was shortened by 6 bases and J by 3 bases, with 14 bases between the two germline ends. Turning to this clone: Its specificity is not known.

Sequenced: PBMCs. This chain links TRBV6-5 with TRBJ2-5; TRBD1 might be the D (8 bases). This clonotype originated in a boy younger than 18 in good health and CMV-seronegative. CDR3 amino acids: CASRETGGEETQYF. In DNA form, the CDR3 reads TGTGCCAGCAGGGAAACAGGGGGGGAAGAGACCCAGTACTTC.